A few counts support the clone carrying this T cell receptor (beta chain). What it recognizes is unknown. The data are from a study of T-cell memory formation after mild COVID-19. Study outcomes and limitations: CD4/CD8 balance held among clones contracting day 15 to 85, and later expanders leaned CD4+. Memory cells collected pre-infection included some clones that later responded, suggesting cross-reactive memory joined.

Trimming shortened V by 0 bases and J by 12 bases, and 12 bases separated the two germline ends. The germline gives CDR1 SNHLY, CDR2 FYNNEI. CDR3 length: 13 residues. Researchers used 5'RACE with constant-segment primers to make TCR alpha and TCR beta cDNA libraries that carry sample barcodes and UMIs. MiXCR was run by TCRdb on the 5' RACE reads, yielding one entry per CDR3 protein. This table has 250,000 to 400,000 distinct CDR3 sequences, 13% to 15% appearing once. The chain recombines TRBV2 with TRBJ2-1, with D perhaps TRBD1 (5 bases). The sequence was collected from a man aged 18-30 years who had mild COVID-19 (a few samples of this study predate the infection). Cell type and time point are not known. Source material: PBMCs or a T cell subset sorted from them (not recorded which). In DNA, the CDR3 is TGTGCCAGCAGTGAAGCGGGCAGGGTATGGCAGTTCTTC. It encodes CASSEAGRVWQFF.